This T cell receptor beta chain was profiled in a study of early T cells in non-severe SARS-CoV-2 infection. At the level of the study: Bulk RNA from unsorted whole blood was sequenced; chains were unpaired. Findings of the study overall: Comparison of clonotypes with VDJdb favored anti-spike CD8 responses while missing private and CD4 specificities.

The V gene lost 1 base and the J gene lost 5 bases, with 7 bases spanning the gap. The CDR3 covers 14 residues. In germline, CDR1 is KGHDR, CDR2 SFDVKD. Note on this clonotype: Its antigen is currently unknown.

Unique molecular identifiers (one per individual cDNA molecule) were attached. Using its own MiXCR run on the 5' RACE reads, TCRdb lists one record per CDR3 protein. The sample shows about 83,000 distinct CDR3 sequences, under 11% of them seen only once. This clonotype originated in an adult who was a healthcare worker with PCR-confirmed SARS-CoV-2 infection or an uninfected control (not recorded which). V gene TRBV24-1 combines with J gene TRBJ2-2; D ambiguous. The starting material was whole blood, obtained at baseline. The CDR3 DNA reads TGTGCCACCAGTGATTTTCCCGAGACCGGGGAGCTGTTTTTT. It encodes CATSDFPETGELFF.